The clone carrying this TCR beta chain was counted once. The data are from a study of blood T cell repertoires in COVID-19. Across the whole study: The analysed material was cDNA or gDNA that came from T cells, B-cell-depleted T cells, or PBMCs.

Original processing notes: How many nucleated cells were present was estimated from reference gene primer amplification. The assay was immunoSEQ multiplex PCR, and TCRdb's table has in-frame clones only and misses some. V and J calls and clone size are as listed in that table; D and trimming were resolved from the DNA. The sample shows 140,000 to 150,000 clones, around 73% of them seen only once. Enrollees, about 18 to 89 years old, lived in around 23 US areas. Cohorts were assigned according to the clinical history that participants reported. Per the germline V gene, CDR1 is LNHNV and CDR2 is YYDKDF (reference sequence). The CDR3 consists of 16 residues. Trimming cost V 0 bases and J 0 bases, with 11 bases left between them.

The chain joins TRBV15 to TRBJ1-2, with a possible D match to TRBD1 (6 bases). Sequencing was done on a sample of PBMCs or T cells enriched from blood (not recorded which). This receptor was obtained from a woman between 50 and 59 years old who had recovered from COVID-19. The CDR3 region has the DNA TGTGCCACCAGCAGAGACCGGACAGTTTCTAACTATGGCTACACCTTC. Its protein product is CATSRDRTVSNYGYTF.